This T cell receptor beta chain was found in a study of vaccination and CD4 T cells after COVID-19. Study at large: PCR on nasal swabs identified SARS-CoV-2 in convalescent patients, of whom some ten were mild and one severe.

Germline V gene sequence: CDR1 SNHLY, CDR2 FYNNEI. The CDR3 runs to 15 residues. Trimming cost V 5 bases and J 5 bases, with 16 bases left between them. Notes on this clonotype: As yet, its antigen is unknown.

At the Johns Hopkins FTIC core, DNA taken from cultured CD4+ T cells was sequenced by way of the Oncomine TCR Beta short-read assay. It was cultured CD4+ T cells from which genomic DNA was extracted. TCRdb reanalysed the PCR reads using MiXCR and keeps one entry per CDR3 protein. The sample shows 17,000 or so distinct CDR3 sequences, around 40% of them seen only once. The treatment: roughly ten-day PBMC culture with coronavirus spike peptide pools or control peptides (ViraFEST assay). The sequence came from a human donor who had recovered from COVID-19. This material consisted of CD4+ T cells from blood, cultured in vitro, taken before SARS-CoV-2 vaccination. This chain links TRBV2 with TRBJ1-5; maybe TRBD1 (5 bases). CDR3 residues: CASSKEPGRHQPQHF. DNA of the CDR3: TGTGCCAGCAGTAAAGAGCCAGGGCGGCATCAGCCCCAGCATTTT.